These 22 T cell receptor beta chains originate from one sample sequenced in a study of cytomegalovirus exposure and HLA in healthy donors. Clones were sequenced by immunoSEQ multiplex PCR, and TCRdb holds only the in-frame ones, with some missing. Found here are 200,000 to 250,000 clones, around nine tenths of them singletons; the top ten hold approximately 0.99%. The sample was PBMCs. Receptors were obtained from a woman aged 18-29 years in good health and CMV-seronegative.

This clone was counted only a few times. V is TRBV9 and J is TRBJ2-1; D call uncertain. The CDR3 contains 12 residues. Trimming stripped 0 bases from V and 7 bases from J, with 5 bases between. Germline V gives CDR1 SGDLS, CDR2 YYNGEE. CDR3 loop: CASSVAVNEQFF. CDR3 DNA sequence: TGTGCCAGCAGCGTAGCTGTTAATGAGCAGTTCTTC.

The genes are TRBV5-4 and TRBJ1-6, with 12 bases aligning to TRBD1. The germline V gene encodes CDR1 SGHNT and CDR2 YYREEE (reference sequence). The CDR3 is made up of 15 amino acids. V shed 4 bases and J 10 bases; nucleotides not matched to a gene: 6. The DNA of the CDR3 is TGTGCCAGCAGCACCTCCGGGACAGGGGGCTCACCCCTCCACTTT. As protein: CASSTSGTGGSPLHF. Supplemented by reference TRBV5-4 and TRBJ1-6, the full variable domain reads ETGVTQSPTHLIKTRGQQVTLRCSSQSGHNTVSWYQQALGQGPQFIFQYYREEENGRGNFPPRFSGLQFPNYSSELNVNALELDDSALYLCASSTSGTGGSPLHFGNGTRLTVT.

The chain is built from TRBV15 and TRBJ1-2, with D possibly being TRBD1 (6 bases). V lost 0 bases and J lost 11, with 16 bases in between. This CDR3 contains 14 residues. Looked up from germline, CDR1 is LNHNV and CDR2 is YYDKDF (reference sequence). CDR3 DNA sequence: TGTGCCACCAGCAGAGATCTGGGGACAAGTAGTTACACCTTC. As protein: CATSRDLGTSSYTF.

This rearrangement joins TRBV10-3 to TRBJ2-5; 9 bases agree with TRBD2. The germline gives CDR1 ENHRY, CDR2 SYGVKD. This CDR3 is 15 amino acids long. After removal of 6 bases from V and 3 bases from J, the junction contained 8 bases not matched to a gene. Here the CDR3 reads CAIRGGRLAEETQYF. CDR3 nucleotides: TGTGCCATCAGGGGGGGGAGACTAGCGGAAGAGACCCAGTACTTC.

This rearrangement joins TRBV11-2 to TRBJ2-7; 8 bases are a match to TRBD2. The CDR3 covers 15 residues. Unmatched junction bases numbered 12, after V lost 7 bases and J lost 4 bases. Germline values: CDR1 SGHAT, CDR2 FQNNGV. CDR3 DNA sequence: TGTGCCAGCAACACACCCGGGACTAGAAATTACGAGCAGTACTTC. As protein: CASNTPGTRNYEQYF.

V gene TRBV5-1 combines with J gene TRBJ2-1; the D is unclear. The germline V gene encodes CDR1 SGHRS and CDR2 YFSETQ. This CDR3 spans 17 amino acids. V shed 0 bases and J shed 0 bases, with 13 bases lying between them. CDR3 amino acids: CASSLDLGASSYNEQFF. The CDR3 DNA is TGCGCCAGCAGCTTGGACCTGGGCGCCAGCTCCTACAATGAGCAGTTCTTC. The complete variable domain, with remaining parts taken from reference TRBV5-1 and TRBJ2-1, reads KAGVTQTPRYLIKTRGQQVTLSCSPISGHRSVSWYQQTPGQGLQFLFEYFSETQRNKGNFPGRFSGRQFSNSRSEMNVSTLELGDSALYLCASSLDLGASSYNEQFFGPGTRLTVL.

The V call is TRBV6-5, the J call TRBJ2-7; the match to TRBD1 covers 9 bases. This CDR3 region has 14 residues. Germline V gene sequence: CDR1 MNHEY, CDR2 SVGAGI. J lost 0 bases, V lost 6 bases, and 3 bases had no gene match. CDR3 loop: CASRRDRDSYEQYF. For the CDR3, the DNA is TGTGCCAGCAGACGGGACAGGGACTCCTACGAGCAGTACTTC.

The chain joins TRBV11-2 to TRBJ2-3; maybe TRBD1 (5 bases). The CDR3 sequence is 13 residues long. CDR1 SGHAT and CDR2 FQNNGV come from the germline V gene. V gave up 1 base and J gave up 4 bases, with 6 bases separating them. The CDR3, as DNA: TGTGCCAGCAGCTTAGTCAGGGCAGATACGCAGTATTTT. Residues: CASSLVRADTQYF.

CDR3 sequence: CASRWTGAEAFF. The CDR3 nucleotides are TGTGCCAGCAGATGGACAGGGGCTGAAGCTTTCTTT. V is TRBV2 and J is TRBJ1-1; 9 bases agree with TRBD1. This CDR3 contains 12 residues. Losses at the gene ends were 6 bases for V and 6 bases for J; bases not matched to a gene: 2. Looked up from germline, CDR1 is SNHLY and CDR2 is FYNNEI.

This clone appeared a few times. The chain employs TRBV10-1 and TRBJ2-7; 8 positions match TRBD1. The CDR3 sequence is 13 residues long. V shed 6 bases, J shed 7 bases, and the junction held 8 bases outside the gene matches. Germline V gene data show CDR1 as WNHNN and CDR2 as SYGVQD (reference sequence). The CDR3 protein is CASSFRTGREQYF. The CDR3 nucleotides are TGCGCCAGCAGCTTCAGGACAGGGCGGGAGCAGTACTTC.

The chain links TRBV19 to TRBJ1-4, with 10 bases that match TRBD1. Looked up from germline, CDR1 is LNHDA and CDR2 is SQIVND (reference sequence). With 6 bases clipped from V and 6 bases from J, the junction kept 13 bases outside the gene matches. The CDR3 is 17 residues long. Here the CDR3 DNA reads TGTGCCAGTAGCCACGACCGCGGACAGGGGGGGGATGAAAAACTGTTTTTT. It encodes CASSHDRGQGGDEKLFF.

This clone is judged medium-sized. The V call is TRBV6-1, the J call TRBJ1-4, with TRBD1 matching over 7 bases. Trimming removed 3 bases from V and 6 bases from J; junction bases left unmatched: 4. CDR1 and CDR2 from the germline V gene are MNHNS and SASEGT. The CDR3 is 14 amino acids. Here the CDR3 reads CASSDRQGHEKLFF. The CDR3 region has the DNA TGTGCCAGCAGTGACCGACAGGGCCATGAAAAACTGTTTTTT.

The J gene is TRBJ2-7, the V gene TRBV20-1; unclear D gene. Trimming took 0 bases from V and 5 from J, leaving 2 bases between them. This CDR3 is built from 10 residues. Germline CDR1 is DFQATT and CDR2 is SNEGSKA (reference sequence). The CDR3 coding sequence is TGCAGTGCTAGAGACGACGAGCAGTACTTC. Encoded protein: CSARDDEQYF.

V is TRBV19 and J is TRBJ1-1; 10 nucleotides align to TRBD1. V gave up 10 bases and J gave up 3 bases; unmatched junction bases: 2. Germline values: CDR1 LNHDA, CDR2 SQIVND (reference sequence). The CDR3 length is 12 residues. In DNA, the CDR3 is TGTGCCATTGGGACAGGGGACACTGAAGCTTTCTTT. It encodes CAIGTGDTEAFF.

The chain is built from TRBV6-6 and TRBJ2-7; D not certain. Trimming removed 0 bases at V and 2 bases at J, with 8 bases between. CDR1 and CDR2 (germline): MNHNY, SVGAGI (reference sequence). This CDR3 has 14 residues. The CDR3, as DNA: TGTGCCAGCAGTTACTCGATCCAGACCTACGAGCAGTACTTC. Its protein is CASSYSIQTYEQYF.

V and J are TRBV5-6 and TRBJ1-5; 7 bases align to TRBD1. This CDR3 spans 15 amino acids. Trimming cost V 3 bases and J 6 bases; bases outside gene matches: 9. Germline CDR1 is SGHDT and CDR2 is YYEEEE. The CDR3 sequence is CASSSLRQGSQPQHF. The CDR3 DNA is TGTGCCAGCAGCTCCCTTCGACAGGGCAGTCAGCCCCAGCATTTT. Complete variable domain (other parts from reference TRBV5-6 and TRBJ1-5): DAGVTQSPTHLIKTRGQQVTLRCSPKSGHDTVSWYQQALGQGPQFIFQYYEEEERQRGNFPDRFSGHQFPNYSSELNVNALLLGDSALYLCASSSLRQGSQPQHFGDGTRLSIL.

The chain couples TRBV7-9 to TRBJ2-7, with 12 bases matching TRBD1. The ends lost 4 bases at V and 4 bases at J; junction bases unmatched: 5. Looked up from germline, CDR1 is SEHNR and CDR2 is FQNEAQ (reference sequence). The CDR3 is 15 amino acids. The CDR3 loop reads CASSSGQGARYEQYF. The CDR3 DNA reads TGTGCCAGCAGCTCGGGACAGGGGGCGAGGTACGAGCAGTACTTC.

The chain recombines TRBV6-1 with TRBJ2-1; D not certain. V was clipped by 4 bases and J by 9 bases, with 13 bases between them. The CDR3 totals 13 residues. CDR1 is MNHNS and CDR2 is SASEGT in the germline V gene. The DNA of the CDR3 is TGTGCCAGCAGTGTGGAGACGTTCTCTGAGCAGTTCTTC. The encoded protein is CASSVETFSEQFF.

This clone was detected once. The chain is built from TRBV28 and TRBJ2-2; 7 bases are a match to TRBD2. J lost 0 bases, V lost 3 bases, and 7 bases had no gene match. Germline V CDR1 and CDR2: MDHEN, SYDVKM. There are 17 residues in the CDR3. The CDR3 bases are TGTGCCAGCAGTTTCTGGGAGGGGCCCGCGAACACCGGGGAGCTGTTTTTT. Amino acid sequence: CASSFWEGPANTGELFF.

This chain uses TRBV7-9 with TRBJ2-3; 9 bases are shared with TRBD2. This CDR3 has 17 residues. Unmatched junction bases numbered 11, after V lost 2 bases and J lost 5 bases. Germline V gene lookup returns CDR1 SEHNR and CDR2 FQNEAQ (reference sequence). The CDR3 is CASSLLGGRALGDTQYF. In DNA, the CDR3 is TGTGCCAGCAGCTTATTGGGCGGGAGGGCCCTGGGAGATACGCAGTATTTT.

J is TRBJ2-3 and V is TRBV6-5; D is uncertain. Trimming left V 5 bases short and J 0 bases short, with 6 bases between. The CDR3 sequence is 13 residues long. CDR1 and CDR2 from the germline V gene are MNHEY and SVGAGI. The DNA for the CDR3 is TGTGCCAGCAGTCGCACTAGCACAGATACGCAGTATTTT. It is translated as CASSRTSTDTQYF.

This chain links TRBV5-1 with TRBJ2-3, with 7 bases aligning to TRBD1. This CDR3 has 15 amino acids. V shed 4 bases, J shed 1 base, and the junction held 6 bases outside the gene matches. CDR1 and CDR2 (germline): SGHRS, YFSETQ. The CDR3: CASSLGGLGTDTQYF. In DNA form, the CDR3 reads TGCGCCAGCAGCCTAGGGGGCCTCGGCACAGATACGCAGTATTTT.